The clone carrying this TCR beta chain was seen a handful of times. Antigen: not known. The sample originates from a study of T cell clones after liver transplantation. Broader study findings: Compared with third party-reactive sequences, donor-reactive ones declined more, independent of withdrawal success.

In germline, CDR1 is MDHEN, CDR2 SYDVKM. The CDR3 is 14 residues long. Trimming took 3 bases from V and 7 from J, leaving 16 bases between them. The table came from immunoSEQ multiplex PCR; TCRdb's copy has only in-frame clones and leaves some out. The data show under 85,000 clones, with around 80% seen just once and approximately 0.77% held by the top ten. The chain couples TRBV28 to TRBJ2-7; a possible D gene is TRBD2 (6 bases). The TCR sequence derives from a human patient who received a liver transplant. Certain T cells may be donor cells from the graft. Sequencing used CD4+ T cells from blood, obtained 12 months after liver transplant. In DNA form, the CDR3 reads TGTGCCAGCAGTTTCCAGGCGGGGATGGGGGAGCAGTACTTC. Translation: CASSFQAGMGEQYF.